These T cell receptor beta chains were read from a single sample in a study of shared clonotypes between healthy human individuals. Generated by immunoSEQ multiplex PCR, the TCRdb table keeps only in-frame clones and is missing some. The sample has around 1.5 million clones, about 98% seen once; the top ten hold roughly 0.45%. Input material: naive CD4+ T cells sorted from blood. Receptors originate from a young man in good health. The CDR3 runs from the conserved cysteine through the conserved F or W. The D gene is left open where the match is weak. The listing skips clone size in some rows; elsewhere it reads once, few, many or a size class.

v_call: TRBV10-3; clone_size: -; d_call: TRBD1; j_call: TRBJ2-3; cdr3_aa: CAISSPDRVLVLDTQYF; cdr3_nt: TGTGCCATCAGTAGTCCGGACAGGGTGCTTGTATTAGATACGCAGTATTTT
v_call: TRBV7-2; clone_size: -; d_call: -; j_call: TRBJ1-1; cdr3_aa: CASSLSTEAFF; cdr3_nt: TGTGCCAGCAGCTTAAGTACAGAAGCTTTCTTT
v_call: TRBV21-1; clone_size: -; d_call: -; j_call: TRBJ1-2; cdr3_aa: CASSKEQGYRGGYTF; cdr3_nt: TGTGCCAGCAGCAAAGAACAGGGCTATAGGGGCGGCTACACCTTC
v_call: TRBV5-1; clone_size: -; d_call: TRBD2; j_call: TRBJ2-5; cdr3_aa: CASSSPETSGSETQYF; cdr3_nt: TGCGCCAGCAGCTCTCCAGAAACTAGCGGGAGTGAGACCCAGTACTTC
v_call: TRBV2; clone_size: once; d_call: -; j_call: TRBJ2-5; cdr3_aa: CASSAGLVSETQYF; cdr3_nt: TGTGCCAGCAGTGCGGGGTTGGTTTCTGAGACCCAGTACTTC
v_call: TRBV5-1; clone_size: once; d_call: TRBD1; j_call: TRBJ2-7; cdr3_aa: CASSLWDSSYEQYF; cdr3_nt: TGCGCCAGCAGCTTATGGGACAGCTCCTACGAGCAGTACTTC
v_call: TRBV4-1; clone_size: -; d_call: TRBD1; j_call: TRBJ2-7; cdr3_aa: CASSQAPTGDHEQYF; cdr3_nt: TGCGCCAGCAGCCAAGCACCTACAGGGGACCACGAGCAGTACTTC
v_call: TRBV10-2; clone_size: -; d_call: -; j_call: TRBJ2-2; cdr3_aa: CASSEGTDIYTGELFF; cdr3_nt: TGCGCCAGCAGTGAGGGGACGGACATTTACACCGGGGAGCTGTTTTTT
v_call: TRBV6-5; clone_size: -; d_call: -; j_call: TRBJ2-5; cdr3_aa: CASSRRGETQYF; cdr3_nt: TGTGCCAGCAGTCGAAGGGGGGAGACCCAGTACTTC
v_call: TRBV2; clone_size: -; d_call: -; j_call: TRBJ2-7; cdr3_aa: CASSRPARIRREQYF; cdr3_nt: TGTGCCAGCAGTCGACCAGCGCGGATTAGGCGCGAGCAGTACTTC
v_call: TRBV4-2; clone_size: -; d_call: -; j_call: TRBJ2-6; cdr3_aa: CASSQDSRALLRVLTF; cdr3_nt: TGTGCCAGCAGCCAAGATTCCCGGGCCCTCCTGCGCGTCCTGACTTTC
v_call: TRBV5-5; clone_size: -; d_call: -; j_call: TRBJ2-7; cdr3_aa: CASSWWGVNAYEQYF; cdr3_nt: TGTGCCAGCAGCTGGTGGGGGGTAAATGCCTACGAGCAGTACTTC
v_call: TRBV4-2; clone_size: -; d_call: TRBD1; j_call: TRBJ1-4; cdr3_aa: CASSQEDRVELFF; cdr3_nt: TGTGCCAGCAGCCAAGAGGACAGGGTAGAACTGTTTTTT
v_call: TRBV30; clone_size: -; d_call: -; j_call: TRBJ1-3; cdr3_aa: CAWSAGGNTIYF; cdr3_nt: TGTGCCTGGAGTGCGGGAGGAAACACCATATATTTT
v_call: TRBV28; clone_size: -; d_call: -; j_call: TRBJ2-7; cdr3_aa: CASSFQPSTEQYF; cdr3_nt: TGTGCCAGCAGTTTCCAGCCGTCTACCGAGCAGTACTTC
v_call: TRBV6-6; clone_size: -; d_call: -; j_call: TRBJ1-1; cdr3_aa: CASSYGPKGWDTEAFF; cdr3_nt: TGTGCCAGCAGTTATGGGCCTAAAGGATGGGACACTGAAGCTTTCTTT
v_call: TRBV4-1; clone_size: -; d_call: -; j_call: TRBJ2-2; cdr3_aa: CASSQGIGGLGTGELFF; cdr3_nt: TGCGCCAGCAGCCAAGGGATCGGGGGGCTGGGCACCGGGGAGCTGTTTTTT
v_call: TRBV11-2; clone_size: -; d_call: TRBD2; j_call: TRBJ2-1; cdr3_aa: CASSLAPPGLVIRHEQFF; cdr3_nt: TGTGCCAGCAGCTTAGCTCCTCCGGGACTAGTGATAAGGCATGAGCAGTTCTTC
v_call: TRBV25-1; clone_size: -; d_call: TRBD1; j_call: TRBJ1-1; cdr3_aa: CASSQTGGNTEAFF; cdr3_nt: TGTGCCAGCAGCCAGACAGGGGGGAACACTGAAGCTTTCTTT
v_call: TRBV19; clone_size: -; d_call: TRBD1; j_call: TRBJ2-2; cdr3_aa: CASSILGQGPSGELFF; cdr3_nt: TGTGCCAGTAGTATTTTGGGACAGGGTCCCTCCGGGGAGCTGTTTTTT
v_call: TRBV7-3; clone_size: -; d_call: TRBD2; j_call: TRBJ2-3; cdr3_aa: CASSFSAGVITDTQYF; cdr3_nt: TGTGCCAGCAGCTTCAGTGCGGGAGTTATTACAGATACGCAGTATTTT
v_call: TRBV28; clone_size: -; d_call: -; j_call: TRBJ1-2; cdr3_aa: CASSLNNMEKGYTF; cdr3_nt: TGTGCCAGCAGTTTGAACAACATGGAGAAAGGCTACACCTTC
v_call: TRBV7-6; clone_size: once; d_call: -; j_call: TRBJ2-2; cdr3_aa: CASSFPQSTNTGELFF; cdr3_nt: TGTGCCAGCAGCTTTCCCCAATCTACGAACACCGGGGAGCTGTTTTTT
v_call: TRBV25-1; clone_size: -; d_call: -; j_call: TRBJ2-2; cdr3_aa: CASSEYTNRATGELFF; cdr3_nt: TGTGCCAGCAGTGAATATACAAACAGGGCCACCGGGGAGCTGTTTTTT
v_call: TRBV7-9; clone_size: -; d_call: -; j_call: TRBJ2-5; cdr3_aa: CASSYSAGRQETQYF; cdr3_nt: TGTGCCAGCAGCTACTCGGCAGGGAGACAAGAGACCCAGTACTTC
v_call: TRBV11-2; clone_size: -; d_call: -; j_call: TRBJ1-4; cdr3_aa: CASSRTNEKLFF; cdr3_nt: TGTGCCAGCAGCCGAACTAATGAAAAACTGTTTTTT
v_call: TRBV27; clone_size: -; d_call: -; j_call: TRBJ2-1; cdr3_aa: CASVSTNNEQFF; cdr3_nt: TGTGCCAGCGTCAGTACTAACAATGAGCAGTTCTTC
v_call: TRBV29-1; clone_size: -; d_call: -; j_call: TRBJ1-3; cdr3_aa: CSATSRSGNTIYF; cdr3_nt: TGCAGCGCTACATCCCGCTCTGGAAACACCATATATTTT
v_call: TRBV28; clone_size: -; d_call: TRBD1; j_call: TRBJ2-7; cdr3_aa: CASKPGTGPYEQYF; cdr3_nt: TGTGCCAGCAAACCCGGGACAGGACCCTACGAGCAGTACTTC
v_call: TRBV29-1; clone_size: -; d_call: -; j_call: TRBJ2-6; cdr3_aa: CSVVVQAGANVLTF; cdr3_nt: TGCAGCGTTGTGGTGCAGGCTGGGGCCAACGTCCTGACTTTC